Sequencing of this TCR beta chain was carried out in a study of shared clonotypes between healthy human individuals. Background on the study: CD4 naive cells filled three plates per donor, CD4 memory three, CD8 naive two and CD8 memory one.

Profiling relied on immunoSEQ multiplex PCR, and the TCRdb table lists in-frame clones only, not all of them. The sample gives around 620,000 clones, roughly 96% of which show up once; 0.095% to 0.14% is in the top ten. This CDR3 is 18 amino acids long. In germline, CDR1 is PRHDT, CDR2 FYEKMQ (reference sequence). J lost 2 bases, V lost 5 bases, and 11 bases had no gene match. Terminally differentiated effector memory CD45RA+ cells were excluded from the naive CD8 cells, which were CD45RO-negative and positively selected for CCR7. The sequenced sample was naive CD8+ T cells sorted from blood. This chain links TRBV13 with TRBJ2-6; the match to TRBD1 covers 8 bases. This sequence was found in a woman aged 25 to 45 in good health. The DNA for the CDR3 is TGTGCCAGCAGCATATACCGGGACAGGATCGCTGGGGCCAACGTCCTGACTTTC. This sequence encodes CASSIYRDRIAGANVLTF.